This TCR beta chain is from a study of CD8+ T cells in alopecia areata. The CDR3 has 16 amino acids. The V gene's germline CDR1 is SGHAT and CDR2 FQNNGV. Extraction of RNA preceded its reverse transcription into cDNA, which served as the sequencing template. Only in-frame clones appear in the TCRdb table, and some are missing; sequencing was by immunoSEQ multiplex PCR. The sample has about 94,000 clones; 70% to 85% are singletons. As for treatment: oral pan-JAK inhibitor, 5-10 mg twice daily. Sequencing was performed on CD8+ T cells sorted from blood, taken at approximately week 42, from a patient treated with tofacitinib. V usage is TRBV11-2 and J usage is TRBJ2-5, with TRBD2 matching 8 bases. The J call is uncertain, as TRBJ2-7 better fits the DNA end. The origin of this receptor is a human donor with alopecia areata. CDR3 bases: TGTGCCAGCAGCTTAGATCTCGGGGGGGAACTCCTCGAGCAGTACTTC. Translating it yields CASSLDLGGELLEQYF.